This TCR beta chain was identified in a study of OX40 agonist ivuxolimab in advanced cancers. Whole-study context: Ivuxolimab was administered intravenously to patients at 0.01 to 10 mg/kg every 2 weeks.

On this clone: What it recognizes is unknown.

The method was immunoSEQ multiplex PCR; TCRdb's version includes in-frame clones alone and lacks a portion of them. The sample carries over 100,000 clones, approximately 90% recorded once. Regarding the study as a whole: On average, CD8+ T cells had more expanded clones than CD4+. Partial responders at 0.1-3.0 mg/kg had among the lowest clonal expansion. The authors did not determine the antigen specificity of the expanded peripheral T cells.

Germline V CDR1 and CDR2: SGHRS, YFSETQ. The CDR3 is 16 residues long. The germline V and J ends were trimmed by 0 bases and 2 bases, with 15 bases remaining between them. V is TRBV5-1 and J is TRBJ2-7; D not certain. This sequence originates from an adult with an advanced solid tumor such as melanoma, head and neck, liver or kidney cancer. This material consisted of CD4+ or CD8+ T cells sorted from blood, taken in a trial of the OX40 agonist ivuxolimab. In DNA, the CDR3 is TGCGCCAGCAGCTTGGGCGCTCTCGGGCCGACCTACGAGCAGTACTTC. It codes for CASSLGALGPTYEQYF.